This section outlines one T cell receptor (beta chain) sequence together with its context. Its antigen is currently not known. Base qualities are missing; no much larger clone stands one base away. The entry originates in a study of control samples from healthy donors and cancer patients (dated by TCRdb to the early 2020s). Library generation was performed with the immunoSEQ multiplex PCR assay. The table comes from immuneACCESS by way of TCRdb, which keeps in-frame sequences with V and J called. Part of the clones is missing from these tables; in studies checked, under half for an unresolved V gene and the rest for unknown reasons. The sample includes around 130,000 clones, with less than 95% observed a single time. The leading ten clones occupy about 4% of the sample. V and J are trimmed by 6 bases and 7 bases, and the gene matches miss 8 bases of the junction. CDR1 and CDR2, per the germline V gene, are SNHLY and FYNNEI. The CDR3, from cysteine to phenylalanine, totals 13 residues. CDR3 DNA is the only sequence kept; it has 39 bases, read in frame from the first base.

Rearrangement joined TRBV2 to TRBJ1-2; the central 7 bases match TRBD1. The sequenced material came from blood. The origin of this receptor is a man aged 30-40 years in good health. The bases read TGTGCCAGCAGACCAACAGGGGCCGGTGGCTACACCTTC. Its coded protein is CASRPTGAGGYTF.